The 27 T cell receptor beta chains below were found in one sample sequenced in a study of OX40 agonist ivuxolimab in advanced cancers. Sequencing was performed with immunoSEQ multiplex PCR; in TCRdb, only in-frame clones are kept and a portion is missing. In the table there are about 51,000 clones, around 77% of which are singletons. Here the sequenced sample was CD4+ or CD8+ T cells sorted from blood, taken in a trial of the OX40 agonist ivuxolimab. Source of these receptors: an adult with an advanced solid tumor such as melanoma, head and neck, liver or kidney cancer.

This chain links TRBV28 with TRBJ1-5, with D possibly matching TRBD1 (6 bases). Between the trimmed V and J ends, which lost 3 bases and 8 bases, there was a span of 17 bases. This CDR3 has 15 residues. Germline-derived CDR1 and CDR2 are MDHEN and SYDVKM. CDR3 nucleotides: TGTGCCAGCAGTTTTGCAGGAACTCAGGGGAAGCCCCAGCATTTT. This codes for CASSFAGTQGKPQHF.

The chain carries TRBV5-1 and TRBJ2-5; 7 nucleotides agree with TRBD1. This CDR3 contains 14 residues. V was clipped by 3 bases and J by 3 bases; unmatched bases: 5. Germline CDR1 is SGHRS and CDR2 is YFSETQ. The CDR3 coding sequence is TGCGCCAGCAGCTCGGGACAGAGGAAAGAGACCCAGTACTTC. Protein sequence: CASSSGQRKETQYF.

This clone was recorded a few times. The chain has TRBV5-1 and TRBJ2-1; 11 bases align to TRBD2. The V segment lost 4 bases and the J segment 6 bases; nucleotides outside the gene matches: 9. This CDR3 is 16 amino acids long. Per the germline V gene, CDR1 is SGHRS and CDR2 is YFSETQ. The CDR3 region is CASSLLLGTSGNEQFF. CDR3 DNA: TGCGCCAGCAGCCTCCTCCTGGGGACTAGCGGCAATGAGCAGTTCTTC.

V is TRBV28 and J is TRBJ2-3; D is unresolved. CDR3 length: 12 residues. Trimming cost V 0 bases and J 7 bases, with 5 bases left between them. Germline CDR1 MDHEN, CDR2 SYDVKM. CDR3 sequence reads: CASSLWENTQYF. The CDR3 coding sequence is TGTGCCAGCAGTTTATGGGAAAATACGCAGTATTTT.

In DNA, the CDR3 is TGCGCCAGCAGCCGCTCGACTAGCGGGAGTACAGATACGCAGTATTTT. Protein product: CASSRSTSGSTDTQYF. The rearrangement links TRBV4-1 to TRBJ2-3, with 12 bases lining up with TRBD2. The junction had 5 bases not matched to a gene; V was cut back by 4 bases and J by 3 bases. Looked up from germline, CDR1 is MGHRA and CDR2 is YSYEKL. This CDR3 has 16 amino acids.

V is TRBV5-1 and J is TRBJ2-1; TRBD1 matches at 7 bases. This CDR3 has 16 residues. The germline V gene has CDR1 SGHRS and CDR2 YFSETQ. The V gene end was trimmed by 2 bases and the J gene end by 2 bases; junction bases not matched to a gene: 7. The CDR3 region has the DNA TGCGCCAGCAGCTTAAACTTGGACAGGCCCTACAATGAGCAGTTCTTC. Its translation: CASSLNLDRPYNEQFF.

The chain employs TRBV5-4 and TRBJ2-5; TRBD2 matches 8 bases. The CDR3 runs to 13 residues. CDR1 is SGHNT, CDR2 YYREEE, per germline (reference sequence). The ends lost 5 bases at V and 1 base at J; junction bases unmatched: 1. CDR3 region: CASRTSGQETQYF. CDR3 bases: TGTGCCAGCAGAACTAGCGGCCAAGAGACCCAGTACTTC.

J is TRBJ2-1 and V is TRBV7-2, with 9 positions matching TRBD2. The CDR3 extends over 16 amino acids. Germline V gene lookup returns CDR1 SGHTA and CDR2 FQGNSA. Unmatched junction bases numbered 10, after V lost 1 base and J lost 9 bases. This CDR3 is CASSLGLAGVGFEQFF. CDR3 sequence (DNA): TGTGCCAGCAGCTTAGGATTAGCGGGAGTAGGGTTTGAGCAGTTCTTC.

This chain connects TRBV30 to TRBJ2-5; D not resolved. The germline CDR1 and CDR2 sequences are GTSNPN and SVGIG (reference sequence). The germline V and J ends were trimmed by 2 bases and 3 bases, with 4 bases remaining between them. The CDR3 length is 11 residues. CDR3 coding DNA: TGTGCCTGGAGTCCCAAAGAGACCCAGTACTTC. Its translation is CAWSPKETQYF.

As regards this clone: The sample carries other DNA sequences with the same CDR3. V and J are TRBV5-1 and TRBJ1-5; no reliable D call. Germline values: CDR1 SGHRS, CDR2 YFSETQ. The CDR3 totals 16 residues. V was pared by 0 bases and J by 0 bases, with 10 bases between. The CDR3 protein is CASSLGEGDSNQPQHF. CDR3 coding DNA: TGCGCCAGCAGCTTGGGGGAGGGCGATAGCAATCAGCCCCAGCATTTT.

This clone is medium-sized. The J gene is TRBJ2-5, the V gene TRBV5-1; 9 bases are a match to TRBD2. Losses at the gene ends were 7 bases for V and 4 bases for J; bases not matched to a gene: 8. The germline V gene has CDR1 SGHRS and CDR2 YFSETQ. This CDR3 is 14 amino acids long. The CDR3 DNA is TGCGCCAGCTCCCGTAGCGGGAGCTCAGAGACCCAGTACTTC. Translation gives CASSRSGSSETQYF.

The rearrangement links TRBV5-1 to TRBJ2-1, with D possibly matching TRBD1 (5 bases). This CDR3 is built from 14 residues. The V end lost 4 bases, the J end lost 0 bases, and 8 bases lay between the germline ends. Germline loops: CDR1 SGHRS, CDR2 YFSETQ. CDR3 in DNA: TGCGCCAGCAGCCCAGACAGCTCCTACAATGAGCAGTTCTTC. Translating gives CASSPDSSYNEQFF.

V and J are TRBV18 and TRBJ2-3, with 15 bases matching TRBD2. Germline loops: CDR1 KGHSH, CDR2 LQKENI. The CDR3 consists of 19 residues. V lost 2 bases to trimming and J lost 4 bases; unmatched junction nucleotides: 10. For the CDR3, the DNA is TGTGCCAGCTCACCATCGGGACTAGCGGGAGGACCTTCAGCAGATACGCAGTATTTT. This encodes CASSPSGLAGGPSADTQYF.

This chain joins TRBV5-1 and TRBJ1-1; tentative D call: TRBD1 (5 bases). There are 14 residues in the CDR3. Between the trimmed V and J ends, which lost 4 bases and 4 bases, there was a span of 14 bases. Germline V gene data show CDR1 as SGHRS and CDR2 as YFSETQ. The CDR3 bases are TGCGCCAGCAGCACCGCTGTGGGGGGCACTGAAGCTTTCTTT. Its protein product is CASSTAVGGTEAFF.

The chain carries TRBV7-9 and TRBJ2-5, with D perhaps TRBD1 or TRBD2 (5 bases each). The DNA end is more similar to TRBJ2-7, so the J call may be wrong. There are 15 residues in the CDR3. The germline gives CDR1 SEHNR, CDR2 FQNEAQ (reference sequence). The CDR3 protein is CASRSRSGTTYEQYF. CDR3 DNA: TGTGCCAGCAGATCCAGGTCTGGGACGACCTACGAGCAGTACTTC.

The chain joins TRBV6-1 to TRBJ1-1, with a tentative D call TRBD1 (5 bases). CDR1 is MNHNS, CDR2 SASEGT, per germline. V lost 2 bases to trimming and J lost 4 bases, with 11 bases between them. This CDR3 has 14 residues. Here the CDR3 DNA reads TGTGCCAGCAGTGAAAACGGCGGGGGCACTGAAGCTTTCTTT. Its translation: CASSENGGGTEAFF.

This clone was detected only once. The CDR3, as DNA: TGCAGCGTTGTAGCCCAGCCTAATGAAAAACTGTTTTTT. Protein product: CSVVAQPNEKLFF. The chain carries TRBV29-1 and TRBJ1-4; D gene uncertain. Per germline, CDR1 SQVTM and CDR2 ANQGSEA. Trimming removed 4 bases from V and 3 bases from J, with 9 bases in between. The CDR3 consists of 13 residues.

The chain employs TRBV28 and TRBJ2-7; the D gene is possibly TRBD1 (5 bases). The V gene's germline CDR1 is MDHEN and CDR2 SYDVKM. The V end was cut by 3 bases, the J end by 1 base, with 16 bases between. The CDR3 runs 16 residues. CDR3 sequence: CASSFFYQGGSYEQYF. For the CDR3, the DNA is TGTGCCAGCAGTTTCTTTTACCAGGGTGGATCCTACGAGCAGTACTTC. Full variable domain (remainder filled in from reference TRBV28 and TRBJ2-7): DVKVTQSSRYLVKRTGEKVFLECVQDMDHENMFWYRQDPGLGLRLIYFSYDVKMKEKGDIPEGYSVSREKKERFSLILESASTNQTSMYLCASSFFYQGGSYEQYFGPGTRLTVT.

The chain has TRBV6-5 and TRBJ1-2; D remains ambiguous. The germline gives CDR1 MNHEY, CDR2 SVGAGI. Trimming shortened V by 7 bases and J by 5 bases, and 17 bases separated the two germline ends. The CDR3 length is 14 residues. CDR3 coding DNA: TGTGCCAGCACTTTACGGGCTGGGGATTATGGCTACACCTTC. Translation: CASTLRAGDYGYTF.

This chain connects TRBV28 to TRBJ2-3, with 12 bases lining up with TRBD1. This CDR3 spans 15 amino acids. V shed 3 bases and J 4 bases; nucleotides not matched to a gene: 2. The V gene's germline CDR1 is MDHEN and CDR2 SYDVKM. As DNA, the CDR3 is TGTGCCAGCAGTTTCGGGACAGGGGGCCCAGATACGCAGTATTTT. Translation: CASSFGTGGPDTQYF.

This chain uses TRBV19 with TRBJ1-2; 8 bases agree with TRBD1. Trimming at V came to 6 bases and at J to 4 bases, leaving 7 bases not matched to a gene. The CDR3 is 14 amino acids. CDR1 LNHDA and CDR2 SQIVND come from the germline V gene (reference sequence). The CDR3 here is CASSRTGSGYGYTF. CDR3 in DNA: TGTGCCAGTAGCCGGACAGGGTCTGGCTATGGCTACACCTTC.

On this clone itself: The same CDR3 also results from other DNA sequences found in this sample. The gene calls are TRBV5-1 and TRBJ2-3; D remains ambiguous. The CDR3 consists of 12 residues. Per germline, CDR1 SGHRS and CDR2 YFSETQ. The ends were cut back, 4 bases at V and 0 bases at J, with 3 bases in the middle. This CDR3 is CASSPSTDTQYF. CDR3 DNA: TGCGCCAGCAGCCCAAGCACAGATACGCAGTATTTT.

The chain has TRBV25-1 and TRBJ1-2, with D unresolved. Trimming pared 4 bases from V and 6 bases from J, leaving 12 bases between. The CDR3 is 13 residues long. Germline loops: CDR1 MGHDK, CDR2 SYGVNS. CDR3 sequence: CASSARHLHGYTF. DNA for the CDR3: TGTGCCAGCAGTGCCCGACACCTTCATGGCTACACCTTC.

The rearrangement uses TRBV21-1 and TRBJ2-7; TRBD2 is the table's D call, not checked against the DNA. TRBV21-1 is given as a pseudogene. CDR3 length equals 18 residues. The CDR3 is CASSKGLAGVRRGGEQYF. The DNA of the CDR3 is TGTGCCAGCAGCAAGGGGCTAGCGGGAGTTCGGAGGGGAGGCGAGCAGTACTTC.

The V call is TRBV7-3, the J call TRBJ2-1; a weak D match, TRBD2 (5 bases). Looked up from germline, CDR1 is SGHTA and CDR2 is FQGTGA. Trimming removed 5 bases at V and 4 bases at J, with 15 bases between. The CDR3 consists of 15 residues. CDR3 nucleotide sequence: TGTGCCAGCAGCCCACGCGGCGGGTTTTACAATGAGCAGTTCTTC. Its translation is CASSPRGGFYNEQFF.

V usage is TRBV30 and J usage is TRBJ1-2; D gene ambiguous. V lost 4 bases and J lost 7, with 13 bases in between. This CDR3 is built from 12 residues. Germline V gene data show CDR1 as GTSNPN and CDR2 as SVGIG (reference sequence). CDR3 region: CAWTEGGIGYTF. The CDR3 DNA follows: TGTGCCTGGACCGAAGGCGGGATTGGCTACACCTTC.

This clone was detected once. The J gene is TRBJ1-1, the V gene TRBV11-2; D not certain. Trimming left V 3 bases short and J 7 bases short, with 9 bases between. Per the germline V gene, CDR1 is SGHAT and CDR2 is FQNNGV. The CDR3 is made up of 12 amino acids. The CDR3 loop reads CASSFLGLEAFF. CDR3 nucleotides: TGTGCCAGCAGCTTTTTAGGTCTTGAAGCTTTCTTT.